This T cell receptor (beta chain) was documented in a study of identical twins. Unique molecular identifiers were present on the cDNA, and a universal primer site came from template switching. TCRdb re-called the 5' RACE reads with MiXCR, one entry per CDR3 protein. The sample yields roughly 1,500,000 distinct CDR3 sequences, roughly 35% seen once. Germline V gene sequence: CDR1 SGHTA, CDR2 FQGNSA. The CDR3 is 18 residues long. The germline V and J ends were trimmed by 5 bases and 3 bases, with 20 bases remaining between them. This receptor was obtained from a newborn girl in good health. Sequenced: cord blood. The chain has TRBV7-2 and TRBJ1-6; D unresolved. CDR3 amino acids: CASSLSASGHDYNSPLHF. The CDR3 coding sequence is TGTGCCAGCAGCCTCTCGGCCTCTGGCCATGACTATAATTCACCCCTCCACTTT.